This is a list of T cell receptor beta chains from one sample in a study of shared clonotypes between healthy human individuals. Data came from immunoSEQ multiplex PCR; TCRdb stores just in-frame clones and leaves some out. The data show approximately 1,500,000 clones, 98% seen once. Sequencing was done on a sample of naive CD4+ T cells sorted from blood. The receptors here all came from a young man in good health. The CDR3 runs from the conserved cysteine through the conserved F or W.

TRBV28,CASSSLAWDSTFYGYTF
TRBV12-5,CASGLVLTLGFVAGTDTQYF
TRBV14,CASSVSGDLFQETQYF
TRBV28,CASKSGNSEQYF
TRBV7-8,CASSPRRGPRDEKLFF
TRBV5-4,CASSLAQGVGYGYTF
TRBV28,CASSLRDLTVGELFF
TRBV18,CASSPSGQGPSGGNQPQHF
TRBV18,CASSPRVVYNEQFF
TRBV7-2,CASSPHSGTTYEQYF
TRBV30,CAWSSLHEQYF
TRBV5-4,CASSLVAGGTYEQYF
TRBV9,CASSVFSQETQYF
TRBV18,CASSPGDRGNQETQYF
TRBV30,CASRDGTVSNYGYTF
TRBV27,CASSSLRDRFFRPQHF
TRBV5-1,CASSLFGYEQYF
TRBV9,CTSSVDPSYEQYF
TRBV15,CATSSRGRGQPYNEQFF
TRBV14,CASSQTRLGGTQYF
TRBV28,CASSQLQGRADTQYF
TRBV30,CAWSPGNQPQHF
TRBV7-2,CASSLVQNSNQPQHF
TRBV18,CASSPNNARRMNTEAFF
TRBV27,CASARTASGNTIYF
TRBV21-1,CASSSRGGRDCTDTQYF
TRBV7-2,CASSTSGREGPQYF
TRBV2,CASSAGSSVAKNIQYF
TRBV11-2,CASSQGQGLGNQPQHF